This T cell receptor beta chain was profiled in a study of T-cell memory formation after mild COVID-19. The TCR alpha and TCR beta cDNA libraries, bearing sample barcodes and UMIs, were generated by 5'RACE using constant-segment primers. One entry per CDR3 protein, called by TCRdb with MiXCR from the 5' RACE reads. Of over 350,000 distinct CDR3 sequences detected, roughly a quarter appear once; the ten largest clones hold around 8.8%. V was cut by 8 bases and J by 0 bases, with 14 bases left in between. The germline V gene encodes CDR1 MNHNY and CDR2 SVGAGI (reference sequence). The CDR3 contains 15 residues.

This receptor was identified in an adult woman who had mild COVID-19 (a few samples of this study predate the infection). Cell type and time point are not known. Sequencing used PBMCs or a T cell subset sorted from them (not recorded which). The V gene is TRBV6-6, the J gene TRBJ2-1; possibly TRBD2 for D (5 bases). CDR3 nucleotide sequence: TGTGCCAGCGGGAGAGGAGACGGCTCCTACAATGAGCAGTTCTTC. This codes for CASGRGDGSYNEQFF.